The next 19 T cell receptor beta chains were all read from a single sample in a study of OX40 agonist ivuxolimab in advanced cancers. The data were produced by immunoSEQ multiplex PCR, yet TCRdb's version contains in-frame clones alone and is incomplete. Of around 66,000 clones detected, 80% to 85% appear once; the ten largest clones hold about 4.8%. The sample in question was CD4+ or CD8+ T cells sorted from blood, obtained in a trial of the OX40 agonist ivuxolimab. The source is an adult with an advanced solid tumor such as melanoma, head and neck, liver or kidney cancer.

This clone was detected only once. This sequence joins TRBV2 and TRBJ2-7; 9 nucleotides align to TRBD1. Trimming at V came to 6 bases and at J to 1 base, leaving 4 bases not matched to a gene. Germline V gene data show CDR1 as SNHLY and CDR2 as FYNNEI. This CDR3 has 14 amino acids. The CDR3 reads CASSPGQGSYEQYF. CDR3 coding DNA: TGTGCCAGCAGCCCTGGACAGGGGTCCTACGAGCAGTACTTC.

The gene calls are TRBV19 and TRBJ1-5; the D gene is possibly TRBD1 (5 bases). CDR3 length: 14 residues. Germline-derived CDR1 and CDR2 are LNHDA and SQIVND (reference sequence). Trimming cost V 7 bases and J 2 bases, with 12 bases left between them. The CDR3 reads CASTGGWGNQPQHF. The CDR3 DNA reads TGTGCCAGTACCGGGGGATGGGGCAATCAGCCCCAGCATTTT.

The CDR3 sequence is CASSLVSLRSTEAFF. CDR3 in DNA: TGCGCCAGCAGCTTGGTATCACTACGGAGCACTGAAGCTTTCTTT. The chain carries TRBV5-1 and TRBJ1-1; D gene uncertain. The CDR3 consists of 15 residues. The V end lost 0 bases, the J end lost 4 bases, and 13 bases lay between the germline ends. Germline V CDR1 and CDR2: SGHRS, YFSETQ.

The chain couples TRBV6-6 to TRBJ1-1; maybe TRBD1 (5 bases). The CDR3 sequence is 14 residues long. In germline, CDR1 is MNHNY, CDR2 SVGAGI (reference sequence). V lost 7 bases and J lost 7, with 19 bases in between. CDR3 sequence reads: CASIPPGGEYEAFF. The CDR3 DNA sequence: TGTGCCAGCATCCCCCCGGGAGGGGAATATGAAGCTTTCTTT.

The sample holds a few counts of this clone. This chain links TRBV19 with TRBJ1-2; D unresolved. V lost 6 bases, J lost 7 bases, and 12 bases lay in between. This CDR3 has 12 residues. Germline V gives CDR1 LNHDA, CDR2 SQIVND (reference sequence). The CDR3 is CASRDGDLGYTF. The CDR3 DNA reads as TGTGCCAGTAGGGACGGAGATCTTGGCTACACCTTC.

This chain links TRBV6-1 with TRBJ1-4, with TRBD1 identical over 7 bases. Unmatched junction bases numbered 3, after V lost 8 bases and J lost 6 bases. This CDR3 has 12 residues. Germline V gene sequence: CDR1 MNHNS, CDR2 SASEGT. CDR3 sequence (DNA): TGTGCCAGCCAGGGGGACGATGAAAAACTGTTTTTT. It translates to CASQGDDEKLFF.

The genes are TRBV12-5 and TRBJ1-1; D not resolved. The CDR3 length is 11 residues. Germline assignment: CDR1 LGHNT and CDR2 FRNRAP. V gave up 6 bases and J gave up 5 bases, with 7 bases separating them. The DNA for the CDR3 is TGTGCTAGTGGCCGTGAGACTGAAGCTTTCTTT. It yields the protein CASGRETEAFF.

In its sample, this clone was seen once. The J gene is TRBJ2-5, the V gene TRBV5-4, with D unresolved. Germline loops: CDR1 SGHNT, CDR2 YYREEE (reference sequence). The CDR3 has 11 residues. Trimming removed 3 bases from V and 3 bases from J, with 3 bases in between. This CDR3 reads CASSYKETQYF. CDR3 bases: TGTGCCAGCAGCTACAAAGAGACCCAGTACTTC. Complete variable domain (other parts from reference TRBV5-4 and TRBJ2-5): ETGVTQSPTHLIKTRGQQVTLRCSSQSGHNTVSWYQQALGQGPQFIFQYYREEENGRGNFPPRFSGLQFPNYSSELNVNALELDDSALYLCASSYKETQYFGPGTRLLVL.

This clone came up once. The V call is TRBV6-5, the J call TRBJ1-2, with D maybe TRBD1 (6 bases). V lost 0 bases and J lost 11, with 19 bases in between. CDR3 length: 15 residues. CDR1 MNHEY and CDR2 SVGAGI come from the germline V gene. CDR3 coding DNA: TGTGCCAGCAGTTACTCACCAGGGGAGGGTCGGAGATACACCTTC. It encodes CASSYSPGEGRRYTF.

This rearrangement joins TRBV7-2 to TRBJ1-1; D gene ambiguous. Germline V gene lookup returns CDR1 SGHTA and CDR2 FQGNSA. There are 14 residues in the CDR3. Deletions cut 2 bases from V and 0 bases from J, with 7 bases between. Here the CDR3 reads CASSLQLMNTEAFF. CDR3 nucleotides: TGTGCCAGCAGCTTACAACTAATGAACACTGAAGCTTTCTTT.

This chain uses TRBV19 with TRBJ1-5; no reliable D call. This CDR3 is built from 15 residues. Looked up from germline, CDR1 is LNHDA and CDR2 is SQIVND (reference sequence). Trimming took off 4 bases at V and 0 bases at J, with 10 bases between the two ends. CDR3 residues: CASSREPYSNQPQHF. The CDR3 DNA reads as TGTGCCAGTAGTAGGGAACCTTATAGCAATCAGCCCCAGCATTTT.

This clone has just one count. V usage is TRBV2 and J usage is TRBJ2-5; 7 bases match TRBD2. Per the germline V gene, CDR1 is SNHLY and CDR2 is FYNNEI. The V and J ends lost 7 bases and 5 bases, in that order; junction bases with no gene match: 7. The CDR3 is 13 amino acids. In DNA form, the CDR3 reads TGTGCCAGCACCCCGGGGGGAAGGGAGACCCAGTACTTC. Protein sequence: CASTPGGRETQYF.

This chain joins TRBV5-1 and TRBJ2-2; possible D gene TRBD1, 6 bases. This CDR3 is built from 14 residues. V lost 7 bases, J lost 6 bases, and 16 bases lay in between. In germline, CDR1 is SGHRS, CDR2 YFSETQ. CDR3 DNA: TGCGCCAGCGGCCCTCAAACAGGGCCCGGGGAGCTGTTTTTT. Translating it yields CASGPQTGPGELFF.

This clone came up once. The chain joins TRBV5-1 to TRBJ2-6, with 9 bases matching TRBD2. Germline trimming cut 5 bases from V and 1 base from J; bases unmatched to any gene: 7. CDR1 SGHRS and CDR2 YFSETQ come from the germline V gene. The CDR3 runs 17 residues. CDR3 amino acids: CASRAAGGPSGANVLTF. The CDR3 region has the DNA TGCGCCAGCAGAGCAGCGGGGGGTCCATCTGGGGCCAACGTCCTGACTTTC.

The chain recombines TRBV27 with TRBJ1-5; 9 bases fit TRBD1. Per the germline V gene, CDR1 is MNHEY and CDR2 is SMNVEV (reference sequence). The V gene end was trimmed by 5 bases and the J gene end by 6 bases; junction bases not matched to a gene: 5. This CDR3 has 14 amino acids. The CDR3 nucleotides are TGTGCCAGCAGTCCGGGGACAGGGATTCAGCCCCAGCATTTT. Its translation: CASSPGTGIQPQHF.

The V and J genes are TRBV28 and TRBJ1-2; 9 bases are shared with TRBD1. Germline CDR1 reads MDHEN; CDR2 reads SYDVKM. The CDR3 covers 14 residues. Trimming cost V 6 bases and J 4 bases; bases outside gene matches: 6. In DNA, the CDR3 is TGTGCCAGCAGACACGAGGGACAGGGCTATGGCTACACCTTC. Translating it yields CASRHEGQGYGYTF.

This chain joins TRBV29-1 and TRBJ1-4; 7 bases match TRBD1. The germline CDR1 and CDR2 sequences are SQVTM and ANQGSEA. The CDR3 is 11 amino acids. V trimming: 2 bases; J trimming: 10 bases; junction bases outside the gene matches: 1. In DNA form, the CDR3 reads TGCAGCGTTGAATCAGGGGGAAAACTGTTTTTT. Translated, it gives CSVESGGKLFF.

The chain couples TRBV6-5 to TRBJ1-6; D unclear. Germline lookup yields CDR1 MNHEY and CDR2 SVGAGI. This CDR3 has 12 amino acids. Trimming took off 0 bases at V and 11 bases at J, with 5 bases between the two ends. In DNA, the CDR3 is TGTGCCAGCAGTTACTCTGGGGCACCCCTCCACTTT. Protein sequence: CASSYSGAPLHF.

V and J are TRBV19 and TRBJ1-4, with D perhaps matching TRBD1 (5 bases). This CDR3 comprises 14 residues. V was clipped by 6 bases and J by 4 bases, with 12 bases between them. Germline V lookup: CDR1 LNHDA, CDR2 SQIVND (reference sequence). This chain's CDR3 is CASRRQGGNEKLFF. Written as DNA, the CDR3 is TGTGCCAGTAGGCGGCAGGGTGGTAATGAAAAACTGTTTTTT.